Listed here are 24 T cell receptor beta chains from one sample, sequenced in a study of OX40 agonist ivuxolimab in advanced cancers. Data came from immunoSEQ multiplex PCR; TCRdb stores just in-frame clones and leaves some out. The sample lists over 55,000 clones; approximately 90% were seen once. The sample here was CD4+ or CD8+ T cells sorted from blood, taken in a trial of the OX40 agonist ivuxolimab. Every receptor here comes from an adult with an advanced solid tumor such as melanoma, head and neck, liver or kidney cancer.

The gene calls are TRBV19 and TRBJ2-1; tentative D call: TRBD2 (6 bases). Trimming shortened V by 1 base and J by 7 bases, and 17 bases separated the two germline ends. Germline CDR1 and CDR2: LNHDA and SQIVND (reference sequence). This CDR3 spans 16 amino acids. CDR3: CASSIVRDSLGNEQFF. Here the CDR3 DNA reads TGTGCCAGTAGTATAGTCCGGGACTCCCTGGGGAATGAGCAGTTCTTC.

The gene calls are TRBV28 and TRBJ2-2; the D gene could be TRBD1 or TRBD2 (5 bases each). V lost 8 bases to trimming and J lost 2 bases, with 6 bases between them. CDR1 and CDR2 (germline): MDHEN, SYDVKM. CDR3 size: 12 residues. CDR3 DNA: TGTGCCAGCGGGGACAACACCGGGGAGCTGTTTTTT. Translating it yields CASGDNTGELFF. Based on the CDR3 plus reference TRBV28 and TRBJ2-2, the full variable domain is DVKVTQSSRYLVKRTGEKVFLECVQDMDHENMFWYRQDPGLGLRLIYFSYDVKMKEKGDIPEGYSVSREKKERFSLILESASTNQTSMYLCASGDNTGELFFGEGSRLTVL.

The chain carries TRBV21-1 and TRBJ2-5; the table assigns TRBD1, which was not confirmed against the DNA. The DNA end is more similar to TRBJ2-7, so the J call may be wrong. TRBV21-1 is a pseudogene segment. The CDR3 sequence is 12 residues long. The CDR3 region is CASSTRDSEQYF. In nucleotides, the CDR3 is TGTGCCAGCAGCACCCGGGACAGCGAGCAGTACTTC.

V gene TRBV28 combines with J gene TRBJ1-2; 9 bases are shared with TRBD1. The germline CDR1 and CDR2 sequences are MDHEN and SYDVKM. V gave up 5 bases and J gave up 4 bases; unmatched junction bases: 5. CDR3 size: 14 residues. CDR3 nucleotide sequence: TGTGCCAGCAGTCACAGGGGGCGCTTCTATGGCTACACCTTC. Encoded protein: CASSHRGRFYGYTF.

V usage is TRBV27 and J usage is TRBJ2-7; D is perhaps TRBD1 (6 bases). Germline V gives CDR1 MNHEY, CDR2 SMNVEV (reference sequence). The CDR3 has 19 amino acids. V was pared by 1 base and J by 0 bases, with 22 bases between. As DNA, the CDR3 is TGTGCCAGCAGTTTATGGCCCCCAGGGGCGCGCCCGAGCTCCTACGAGCAGTACTTC. This translates into CASSLWPPGARPSSYEQYF.

The gene calls are TRBV9 and TRBJ2-5, with D perhaps given as TRBD1 or TRBD2 (7 bases each). Trimming shortened V by 4 bases and J by 5 bases, and 18 bases separated the two germline ends. Germline V lookup: CDR1 SGDLS, CDR2 YYNGEE. The CDR3 sequence is 15 residues long. The CDR3 nucleotides read TGTGCCAGCAGCCCCCGACAGGGAGGGGGGGAGACCCAGTACTTC. It yields the protein CASSPRQGGGETQYF.

This clone was recorded once. The CDR3 nucleotides read TGCAGCGTGGACGAGGCCTATGGCTACACCTTC. Its protein product is CSVDEAYGYTF. This chain links TRBV29-1 with TRBJ1-2; D remains ambiguous. CDR3 length equals 11 residues. The germline gives CDR1 SQVTM, CDR2 ANQGSEA. V was shortened by 6 bases and J by 4 bases, with 9 bases between the two germline ends.

Details on this clone: The same CDR3 is also encoded by other DNA sequences in this sample. This sequence joins TRBV2 and TRBJ2-1, with D possibly matching TRBD1 (5 bases). The CDR3 totals 17 residues. V was pared by 4 bases and J by 5 bases, with 21 bases between. Germline loops: CDR1 SNHLY, CDR2 FYNNEI. CDR3 DNA: TGTGCCAGCAGTGGGAGAGCCGACAGCGAGCATAACAATGAGCAGTTCTTC. As protein: CASSGRADSEHNNEQFF.

The chain has TRBV5-4 and TRBJ1-1; tentatively, D is TRBD1 (5 bases). The V gene lost 2 bases and the J gene lost 2 bases, with 10 bases spanning the gap. CDR1 SGHNT and CDR2 YYREEE come from the germline V gene (reference sequence). The CDR3 is 14 amino acids. The CDR3 sequence: CASSFGGDNTEAFF. Here the CDR3 DNA reads TGTGCCAGCAGCTTTGGGGGGGACAACACTGAAGCTTTCTTT.

The chain couples TRBV6-1 to TRBJ2-1; D may match TRBD1 or TRBD2 (5 bases each). The CDR3 has 14 residues. Germline CDR1 is MNHNS and CDR2 is SASEGT. Trimming left V 7 bases short and J 4 bases short, with 14 bases between. The CDR3 region is CASNRDGLYNEQFF. In DNA, the CDR3 is TGTGCCAGCAATCGGGACGGACTTTACAATGAGCAGTTCTTC.

The V and J genes are TRBV7-9 and TRBJ2-3; 8 positions agree with TRBD2. The CDR3 runs 16 residues. The germline V gene encodes CDR1 SEHNR and CDR2 FQNEAQ (reference sequence). J lost 1 base, V lost 0 bases, and 3 bases had no gene match. The CDR3 DNA sequence: TGTGCCAGCAGCTTAGCTGGTAGCGGGGGCACAGATACGCAGTATTTT. It yields the protein CASSLAGSGGTDTQYF.

J is TRBJ1-2 and V is TRBV5-4; D gene unclear. Trimming removed 3 bases from V and 5 bases from J, with 17 bases in between. The germline V gene has CDR1 SGHNT and CDR2 YYREEE (reference sequence). The length of the CDR3 is 15 residues. The CDR3: CASSYDPTERYGYTF. The CDR3 DNA sequence: TGTGCCAGCAGCTACGACCCCACCGAAAGATATGGCTACACCTTC. Supplemented by reference TRBV5-4 and TRBJ1-2, the full variable domain reads ETGVTQSPTHLIKTRGQQVTLRCSSQSGHNTVSWYQQALGQGPQFIFQYYREEENGRGNFPPRFSGLQFPNYSSELNVNALELDDSALYLCASSYDPTERYGYTFGSGTRLTVV.

This chain links TRBV29-1 with TRBJ2-3; D might be TRBD1 or TRBD2, each matching 5 bases. V shed 7 bases and J shed 2 bases, with 16 bases lying between them. Germline CDR1 reads SQVTM; CDR2 reads ANQGSEA. CDR3 length: 14 amino acids. The CDR3 loop reads CSALGAQTTDTQYF. In DNA, the CDR3 is TGCAGCGCCCTCGGGGCCCAGACCACAGATACGCAGTATTTT.

This chain connects TRBV6-5 to TRBJ2-7; 13 positions agree with TRBD2. This CDR3 region has 16 residues. The junction had 10 bases not matched to a gene; V was cut back by 4 bases and J by 7 bases. Germline V gene sequence: CDR1 MNHEY, CDR2 SVGAGI. CDR3 in amino acids: CASSSQRLAGGWEQYF. CDR3 nucleotides: TGTGCCAGCAGTTCTCAGAGACTAGCGGGGGGCTGGGAGCAGTACTTC.

The chain combines TRBV7-9 with TRBJ2-1; D may match TRBD1 or TRBD2 (5 bases each). Germline lookup yields CDR1 SEHNR and CDR2 FQNEAQ (reference sequence). With 5 bases removed from V and 7 bases from J, the gap between germline ends came to 12 bases. The CDR3 is 13 amino acids. In DNA, the CDR3 is TGTGCCAGCAGCCCCCGGGACGGGAATGAGCAGTTCTTC. Protein sequence: CASSPRDGNEQFF.

V gene TRBV19 combines with J gene TRBJ2-1, with 8 bases aligning to TRBD1. CDR1 is LNHDA, CDR2 SQIVND, per germline (reference sequence). Losses at the gene ends were 7 bases for V and 0 bases for J; bases not matched to a gene: 5. The CDR3 is made up of 15 amino acids. The CDR3 DNA reads TGTGCCAGTACCCGGGACAGGTCCTCCTACAATGAGCAGTTCTTC. It yields the protein CASTRDRSSYNEQFF.

Note on this clone: Germline and junction disagree at one end, which may indicate a read error. This sequence joins TRBV11-2 and TRBJ2-3; D not resolved. The CDR3 sequence is 12 residues long. CDR1 SGHAT and CDR2 FQNNGV come from the germline V gene. The CDR3 DNA follows: TGTGCCAGCAGCTTAGAAGTCCCGGCGGCGACTTTT. It codes for CASSLEVPAATF.

The chain's CDR3 is CASRSPGEVYGYTF. The CDR3 coding sequence is TGTGCCAGCAGATCCCCCGGGGAGGTCTATGGCTACACCTTC. J is TRBJ1-2 and V is TRBV2; D is ambiguous. The CDR3 totals 14 residues. The germline V gene encodes CDR1 SNHLY and CDR2 FYNNEI. Between the trimmed V and J ends, which lost 6 bases and 4 bases, there was a span of 15 bases.

The chain couples TRBV6-5 to TRBJ2-7; weak D call: TRBD2 (6 bases). The V and J ends lost 7 bases and 2 bases respectively, with 12 bases between them. Germline CDR1 MNHEY, CDR2 SVGAGI. CDR3 length: 13 residues. The CDR3 is CASKEGITYEQYF. The CDR3 coding sequence is TGTGCCAGCAAGGAGGGGATCACCTACGAGCAGTACTTC.

This chain uses TRBV29-1 with TRBJ2-3; no clear D. V was clipped by 4 bases and J by 6 bases, with 5 bases between them. Germline loops: CDR1 SQVTM, CDR2 ANQGSEA. This CDR3 has 10 residues. The DNA for the CDR3 is TGCAGCGTTGCGCTGGATACGCAGTATTTT. It codes for CSVALDTQYF.

The chain is built from TRBV7-2 and TRBJ2-7; D possibly corresponds to TRBD2 (5 bases). Trimming stripped 1 base from V and 5 bases from J, with 15 bases between. Germline V CDR1 and CDR2: SGHTA, FQGNSA. The CDR3 covers 15 residues. CDR3 loop: CASSLERGGSHEQYF. CDR3 coding DNA: TGTGCCAGCAGCTTAGAGCGTGGCGGGTCCCACGAGCAGTACTTC.

This clone turned up a few times. This chain links TRBV28 with TRBJ1-3; no clear D gene. This CDR3 contains 16 residues. Trimming took off 2 bases at V and 1 base at J, with 12 bases between the two ends. CDR1 is MDHEN, CDR2 SYDVKM, per germline. Written as DNA, the CDR3 is TGTGCCAGCAGTTTAGGTCGGGGAGGGTCTGGAAACACCATATATTTT. This translates into CASSLGRGGSGNTIYF.

V usage is TRBV13 and J usage is TRBJ1-4; 9 bases are a match to TRBD1. Trimming at V came to 3 bases and at J to 6 bases, leaving 5 bases not matched to a gene. The length of the CDR3 is 15 residues. CDR1 and CDR2 (germline): PRHDT, FYEKMQ (reference sequence). The CDR3 here is CASSLTGGIHEKLFF. The CDR3 DNA is TGTGCCAGCAGCTTGACAGGGGGGATTCATGAAAAACTGTTTTTT.

This sequence joins TRBV7-3 and TRBJ2-1, with TRBD2 matching over 9 bases. V gave up 4 bases and J gave up 0 bases; unmatched junction bases: 16. Germline V gene lookup returns CDR1 SGHTA and CDR2 FQGTGA. The CDR3 totals 20 residues. The CDR3: CASSSPRASGARSSYNEQFF. The CDR3 bases are TGTGCCAGCAGCTCCCCTCGGGCTAGCGGGGCCAGAAGCTCCTACAATGAGCAGTTCTTC.